The clone carrying this TCR beta chain was seen ten or more times. As yet, its antigen is unknown. These data come from a study of molecular identifiers for immune sequencing clone quantification. Whole-study results and caveats: Beyond 20 RNA copies, clones held over 99% of effector molecules, compared with under 1% in naive cells.

TCRdb reanalysed the PCR reads using MiXCR and keeps one entry per CDR3 protein. Of tens of thousands of distinct CDR3 sequences listed, 18% are singletons. V shed 6 bases and J shed 4 bases, with 6 bases lying between them. The CDR3 spans 12 residues. Germline V gene data show CDR1 as LNHDA and CDR2 as SQIVND (reference sequence). The TCR originated in a human donor in good health. Some libraries in this study had Jurkat cell RNA spiked in. The genes are TRBV19 and TRBJ2-2; D is ambiguous. Sequenced input: naive CD8+ T cells from blood, with Jurkat cell RNA spiked in. Subset specified: FACS-sorted CD8+CD4-CCR7+CD45RA+ naive T cells. The CDR3 loop reads CASRWSTGELFF. CDR3 coding DNA: TGTGCCAGTAGATGGAGCACCGGGGAGCTGTTTTTT.